This T cell receptor (beta chain) was documented in a study of cytomegalovirus exposure and HLA in healthy donors. PCR was performed using 60 Vbeta and 13 Jbeta primers. This table comes from immunoSEQ multiplex PCR, and its TCRdb copy is limited to in-frame clones, with some not included. The table lists roughly 100,000 clones, nearly 70% of them singletons. The CDR3 is made up of 14 amino acids. From germline, CDR1 is LNHNV and CDR2 YYDKDF (reference sequence). Trimming shortened V by 5 bases and J by 2 bases, and 12 bases separated the two germline ends. Material: PBMCs. The TCR comes from a woman between 50 and 59 years old in good health and CMV-seropositive. This chain links TRBV15 with TRBJ2-5, with TRBD1 as a possible D gene (5 bases). CDR3 residues: CATSGHRLQETQYF. CDR3 DNA: TGTGCCACCAGCGGTCACAGGTTACAAGAGACCCAGTACTTC.